Listed below are T cell receptor beta chains from one sample, sequenced in a study of cytomegalovirus exposure and HLA in healthy donors. Profiling relied on immunoSEQ multiplex PCR, and the TCRdb table lists in-frame clones only, not all of them. The sample has more than 85,000 clones, about 70% seen once. The specimen sequenced was PBMCs. The receptors stem from a woman in her late teens or twenties in good health and CMV-seropositive. CDR3s include the opening cysteine and the closing phenylalanine or tryptophan. The order of the fields is V gene, D gene, clone size, J gene, CDR3 DNA, CDR3 protein. D genes are given only for firm matches. Rows give clone size only sometimes, using once, few, many, or a class for an expanded clone.

V gene: TRBV6-1
D gene: TRBD2
clone size: NA
J gene: TRBJ2-2
CDR3 DNA: TGTGCCATGACTAGCGGGGGTCCCGGGGAGCTGTTTTTT
CDR3 protein: CAMTSGGPGELFF

V gene: TRBV4-3
D gene: NA
clone size: few
J gene: TRBJ2-1
CDR3 DNA: TGCGCCAGCAGCCCCTTCGGGACCTCGGAGGGGTACAATGAGCAGTTCTTC
CDR3 protein: CASSPFGTSEGYNEQFF

V gene: TRBV5-6
D gene: TRBD1
clone size: few
J gene: TRBJ1-1
CDR3 DNA: TGTGCCAGCAGTCCGGACAGGGGGTCGGCTTTCTTT
CDR3 protein: CASSPDRGSAFF

V gene: TRBV27
D gene: TRBD1
clone size: NA
J gene: TRBJ2-3
CDR3 DNA: TGTGCCAGCAGTTTTTACAGGGGAACTAGCACAGATACGCAGTATTTT
CDR3 protein: CASSFYRGTSTDTQYF

V gene: TRBV6-5
D gene: TRBD1
clone size: NA
J gene: TRBJ1-2
CDR3 DNA: TGTGCCAGCAGGGACAGGGGCCTCATTTATGGCTACACCTTC
CDR3 protein: CASRDRGLIYGYTF

V gene: TRBV5-1
D gene: TRBD2
clone size: NA
J gene: TRBJ2-1
CDR3 DNA: TGCGCCAGCAGCTCGGGGACTAGCGGGAGTTTGAATGAGCAGTTCTTC
CDR3 protein: CASSSGTSGSLNEQFF

V gene: TRBV4-3
D gene: NA
clone size: NA
J gene: TRBJ1-1
CDR3 DNA: TGCGCCAGCAGCCAAGTAGTAGCGAACACTGAAGCTTTCTTT
CDR3 protein: CASSQVVANTEAFF

V gene: TRBV4-1
D gene: TRBD2
clone size: NA
J gene: TRBJ2-2
CDR3 DNA: TGCGCCAGCAGCCAAGAGCCAGCGGGAGGGCTGAACACCGGGGAGCTGTTTTTT
CDR3 protein: CASSQEPAGGLNTGELFF

V gene: TRBV2
D gene: TRBD1
clone size: NA
J gene: TRBJ1-2
CDR3 DNA: TGTGCCAGCAGTCTAGGACAGGGCGGCTACACCTTC
CDR3 protein: CASSLGQGGYTF

V gene: TRBV15
D gene: NA
clone size: NA
J gene: TRBJ2-7
CDR3 DNA: TGTGCCACCAGCAGAGATCAGGGCAGCTACGAGCAGTACTTC
CDR3 protein: CATSRDQGSYEQYF

V gene: TRBV27
D gene: NA
clone size: NA
J gene: TRBJ2-7
CDR3 DNA: TGTGCCAGCAGTTTAACCCACAGCTACGAGCAGTACTTC
CDR3 protein: CASSLTHSYEQYF

V gene: TRBV15
D gene: NA
clone size: NA
J gene: TRBJ2-3
CDR3 DNA: TGTGCCACCAGTCCATCCGTCTACTCCCGTATAGATACGCAGTATTTT
CDR3 protein: CATSPSVYSRIDTQYF

V gene: TRBV6-6
D gene: TRBD1
clone size: NA
J gene: TRBJ1-1
CDR3 DNA: TGTGCCAGCACCGGGACAGGGGTTAGAGCTTTCTTT
CDR3 protein: CASTGTGVRAFF

V gene: TRBV27
D gene: NA
clone size: NA
J gene: TRBJ2-7
CDR3 DNA: TGTGCCAGCAGTCAATACGGGATTAAGCAGTACTTC
CDR3 protein: CASSQYGIKQYF

V gene: TRBV27
D gene: TRBD1
clone size: NA
J gene: TRBJ2-1
CDR3 DNA: TGTGCCAGCAGCCTTCCCGGGACAGGGTCCTACAATGAGCAGTTCTTC
CDR3 protein: CASSLPGTGSYNEQFF

V gene: TRBV10-3
D gene: TRBD2
clone size: once
J gene: TRBJ2-4
CDR3 DNA: TGTGCCATCAGTGAGTCGGGGGGGACCAAAAACATTCAGTACTTC
CDR3 protein: CAISESGGTKNIQYF

V gene: TRBV5-1
D gene: NA
clone size: few
J gene: TRBJ1-2
CDR3 DNA: TGCGCCAGCAGCTTGGTGCGCGAGGGTGGTTATGGCTACACCTTC
CDR3 protein: CASSLVREGGYGYTF

V gene: TRBV5-1
D gene: TRBD1
clone size: NA
J gene: TRBJ2-6
CDR3 DNA: TGCGCCAGCAGCCCCGGGACAGGCCCTCCCTCTGGGGCCAGCGTCCTGACTTTC
CDR3 protein: CASSPGTGPPSGASVLTF

V gene: TRBV18
D gene: NA
clone size: NA
J gene: TRBJ1-5
CDR3 DNA: TGTGCCAGCTCACCACCACAGGGAAATCAGCCCCAGCATTTT
CDR3 protein: CASSPPQGNQPQHF

V gene: TRBV30
D gene: NA
clone size: once
J gene: TRBJ1-1
CDR3 DNA: TGTGCCTGGAGTACCAAGAATTGGACCCCCCGGGGGGCGAACACTGAAGCTTTCTTT
CDR3 protein: CAWSTKNWTPRGANTEAFF

V gene: TRBV7-9
D gene: TRBD2
clone size: NA
J gene: TRBJ2-7
CDR3 DNA: TGTGCCAGCAGCTTATGGACTAGCGGACACTACGAGCAGTACTTC
CDR3 protein: CASSLWTSGHYEQYF

V gene: TRBV6-5
D gene: NA
clone size: NA
J gene: TRBJ2-7
CDR3 DNA: TGTGCCAGCAGTTACTCCAGAGGAGAGCAGTACTTC
CDR3 protein: CASSYSRGEQYF

V gene: TRBV18
D gene: TRBD1
clone size: NA
J gene: TRBJ2-1
CDR3 DNA: TGTGCCAGCTCCCCACAGGGGGCGTTCGACAATGAGCAGTTCTTC
CDR3 protein: CASSPQGAFDNEQFF

V gene: TRBV5-5
D gene: NA
clone size: NA
J gene: TRBJ1-1
CDR3 DNA: TGTGCCAGCAGCTTGAGGACAGTTGCGGTTGACACTGAAGCTTTCTTT
CDR3 protein: CASSLRTVAVDTEAFF

V gene: TRBV5-1
D gene: NA
clone size: NA
J gene: TRBJ2-2
CDR3 DNA: TGCGCCAGCAGCTTGGCGTGGGACTCTGCCACCGGGGAGCTGTTTTTT
CDR3 protein: CASSLAWDSATGELFF

V gene: TRBV7-2
D gene: NA
clone size: NA
J gene: TRBJ2-3
CDR3 DNA: TGTGCCAGCAGCCCCCCCCGTAGCACAGATACGCAGTATTTT
CDR3 protein: CASSPPRSTDTQYF

V gene: TRBV30
D gene: TRBD2
clone size: few
J gene: TRBJ2-1
CDR3 DNA: TGTGCCTGGAGTGTCTCTCGGACTAGCGGGTACTACAATGAGCAGTTCTTC
CDR3 protein: CAWSVSRTSGYYNEQFF

V gene: TRBV28
D gene: NA
clone size: NA
J gene: TRBJ2-1
CDR3 DNA: TGTGCCAGCACCCGCGGTAACTCCTACAATGAGCAGTTCTTC
CDR3 protein: CASTRGNSYNEQFF

V gene: TRBV28
D gene: TRBD2
clone size: few
J gene: TRBJ2-7
CDR3 DNA: TGTGCCAGCAGTCCTTTTGGTTTGGGTTCCACTAGCGGAGGTTCCTACGAGCAGTACTTC
CDR3 protein: CASSPFGLGSTSGGSYEQYF

V gene: TRBV30
D gene: NA
clone size: NA
J gene: TRBJ1-1
CDR3 DNA: TGTGCCTGGAGTGCAGGGTCGGGCACTGAAGCTTTCTTT
CDR3 protein: CAWSAGSGTEAFF

V gene: TRBV6-5
D gene: NA
clone size: NA
J gene: TRBJ2-7
CDR3 DNA: TGTGCCAGCAGTTACGACGGGGGAAACGCCTACGAGCAGTACTTC
CDR3 protein: CASSYDGGNAYEQYF

V gene: TRBV10-3
D gene: TRBD1
clone size: NA
J gene: TRBJ2-7
CDR3 DNA: TGTGCCATCAGTGAAGTGGACAGGGGTTACGAGCAGTACTTC
CDR3 protein: CAISEVDRGYEQYF

V gene: TRBV4-1
D gene: NA
clone size: NA
J gene: TRBJ1-1
CDR3 DNA: TGCGCCAGCAGCCAGATAGAGGTGAACACTGAAGCTTTCTTT
CDR3 protein: CASSQIEVNTEAFF

V gene: TRBV5-1
D gene: NA
clone size: NA
J gene: TRBJ1-4
CDR3 DNA: TGCGCCAGCAGACCCCAGGGAACTAATGAAAAACTGTTTTTT
CDR3 protein: CASRPQGTNEKLFF

V gene: TRBV5-4
D gene: NA
clone size: NA
J gene: TRBJ2-3
CDR3 DNA: TGTGCCAGCAGATCGGCCGGGACAAACACACCAGATACGCAGTATTTT
CDR3 protein: CASRSAGTNTPDTQYF

V gene: TRBV2
D gene: NA
clone size: NA
J gene: TRBJ1-3
CDR3 DNA: TGTGCCAGCACCGACGTGGAGTATTCCTCTGGAAACACCATATATTTT
CDR3 protein: CASTDVEYSSGNTIYF